This T cell receptor (beta chain) is from a study of blood T cell repertoires in COVID-19. Study overall: Collection of acute and convalescent COVID-19 samples took place in the United States, Italy and Spain. The analysed material was cDNA or gDNA that came from T cells, B-cell-depleted T cells, or PBMCs.

In the source study's methods: Reference gene primer amplification in the assay estimated nucleated cell counts. Here immunoSEQ multiplex PCR was the method, and the copy in TCRdb shows in-frame clones only, minus some. The DNA gave D and trimming, while V, J and clone size come from that table. The sample records some 130,000 clones, roughly four fifths being singletons. The CDR3 runs 14 residues. The germline V gene has CDR1 SNHLY and CDR2 FYNNEI. V was shortened by 10 bases and J by 1 base, with 14 bases between the two germline ends. Sequences were obtained from peripheral blood. The rearrangement uses TRBV2 and TRBJ1-3; the D gene is possibly TRBD1 (6 bases). The origin of this receptor is a human donor in a cohort sampled during active COVID-19. Written as DNA, the CDR3 is TGTGCCATCATTCTACAGGGATCTGGAAACACCATATATTTT. Its protein product is CAIILQGSGNTIYF.